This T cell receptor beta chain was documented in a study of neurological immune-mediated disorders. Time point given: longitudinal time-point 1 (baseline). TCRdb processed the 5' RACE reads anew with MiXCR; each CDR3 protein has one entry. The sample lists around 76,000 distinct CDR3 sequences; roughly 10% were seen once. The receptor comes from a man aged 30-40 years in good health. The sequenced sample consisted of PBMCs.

CDR3 sequence: CASSPMGRSGANVLTF. In DNA, the CDR3 is TGTGCCAGCTCACCTATGGGCCGCTCTGGGGCCAACGTCCTGACTTTC. This sequence joins TRBV18 and TRBJ2-6; no definite D call. Per the germline V gene, CDR1 is KGHSH and CDR2 is LQKENI. V lost 3 bases and J lost 0, with 9 bases in between. This CDR3 is built from 16 residues.